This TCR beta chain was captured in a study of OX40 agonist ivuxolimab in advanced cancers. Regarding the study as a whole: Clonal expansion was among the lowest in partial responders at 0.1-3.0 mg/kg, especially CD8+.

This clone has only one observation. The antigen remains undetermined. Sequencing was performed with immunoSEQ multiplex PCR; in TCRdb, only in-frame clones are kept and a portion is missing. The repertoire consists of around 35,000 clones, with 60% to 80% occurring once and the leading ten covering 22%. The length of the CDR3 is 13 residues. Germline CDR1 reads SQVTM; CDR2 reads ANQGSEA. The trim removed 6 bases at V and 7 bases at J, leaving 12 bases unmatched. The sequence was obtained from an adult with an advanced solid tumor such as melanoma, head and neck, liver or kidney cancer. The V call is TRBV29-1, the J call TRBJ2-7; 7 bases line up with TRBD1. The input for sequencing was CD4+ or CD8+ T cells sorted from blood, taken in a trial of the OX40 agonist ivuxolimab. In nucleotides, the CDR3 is TGCAGCGTACAGGGGCCAGCCGAGATGGAGCAGTACTTC. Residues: CSVQGPAEMEQYF.